The table lists the clone carrying this TCR beta chain with many counts. The data were taken from a study of naive and memory T cell subsets. This CDR3 is built from 16 residues. Trimming shortened V by 0 bases and J by 6 bases, and 15 bases separated the two germline ends. Germline CDR1 SGHRS, CDR2 YFSETQ. A UMI-containing oligonucleotide was joined by 3' ligation to the TCR cDNA template. Reverse transcription used DNase-treated unsorted total RNA, aiming for roughly 1 to 1000 ng. Four PCR rounds used nested alpha and beta constant region primers plus the SP2 primer. TCRdb re-called the 5' RACE reads through MiXCR, storing one row per CDR3 protein. The sample carries about 48,000 distinct CDR3 sequences, around 5% recorded once.

The receptor was derived from a female donor in good health. The chain uses TRBV5-1 and TRBJ2-2; TRBD1 is a possible D gene (5 bases). The CDR3 DNA reads as TGCGCCAGCAGCTTGGGGACAATTAGTCCCCCCGGGGAGCTGTTTTTT. This gives the protein CASSLGTISPPGELFF.